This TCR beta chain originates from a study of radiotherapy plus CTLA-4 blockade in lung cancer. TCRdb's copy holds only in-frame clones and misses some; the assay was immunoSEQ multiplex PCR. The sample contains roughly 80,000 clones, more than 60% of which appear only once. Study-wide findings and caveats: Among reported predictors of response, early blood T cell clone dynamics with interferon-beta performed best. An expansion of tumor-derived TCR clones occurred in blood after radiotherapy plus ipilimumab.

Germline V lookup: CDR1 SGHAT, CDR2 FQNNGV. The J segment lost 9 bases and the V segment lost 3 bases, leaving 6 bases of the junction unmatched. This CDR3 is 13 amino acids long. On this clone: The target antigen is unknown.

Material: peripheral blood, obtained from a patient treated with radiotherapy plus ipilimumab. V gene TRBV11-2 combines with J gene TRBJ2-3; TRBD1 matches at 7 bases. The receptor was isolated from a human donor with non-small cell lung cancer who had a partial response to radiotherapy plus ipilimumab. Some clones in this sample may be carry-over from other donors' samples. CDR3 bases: TGTGCCAGCAGCTTGAGTGTGACAGGGACGCAGTATTTT. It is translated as CASSLSVTGTQYF. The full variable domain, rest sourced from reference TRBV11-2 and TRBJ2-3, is EAGVAQSPRYKIIEKRQSVAFWCNPISGHATLYWYQQILGQGPKLLIQFQNNGVVDDSQLPKDRFSAERLKGVDSTLKIQPAKLEDSAVYLCASSLSVTGTQYFGPGTRLTVL.